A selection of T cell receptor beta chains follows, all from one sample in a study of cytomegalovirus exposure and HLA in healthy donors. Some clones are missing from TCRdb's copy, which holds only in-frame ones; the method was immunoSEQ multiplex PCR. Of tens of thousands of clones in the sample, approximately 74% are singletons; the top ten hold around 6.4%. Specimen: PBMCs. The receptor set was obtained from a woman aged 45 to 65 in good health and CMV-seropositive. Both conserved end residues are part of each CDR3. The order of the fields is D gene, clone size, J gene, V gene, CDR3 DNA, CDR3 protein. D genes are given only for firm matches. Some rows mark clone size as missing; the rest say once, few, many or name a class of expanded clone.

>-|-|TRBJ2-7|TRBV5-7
TGTGCCAGCAGCTCCCAGGGTTTTTTAATCTACGAGCAGTACTTC
CASSSQGFLIYEQYF
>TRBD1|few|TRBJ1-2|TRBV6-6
TGTGCCAGCAGACCTCGGGACAGCCTCGCCGACTTGGGCTACACCTTC
CASRPRDSLADLGYTF
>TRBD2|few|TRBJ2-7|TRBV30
TGTGCCTGGTCCCGGGGGGAAATCGCCTACGAGCAGTACTTC
CAWSRGEIAYEQYF
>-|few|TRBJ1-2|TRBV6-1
TGTGCCAGCAGTGAAATGGGGGGTTACGGGAAAGGCTACACCTTC
CASSEMGGYGKGYTF
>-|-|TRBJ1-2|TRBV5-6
TGTGCCAGCAGGGCTATGGGACAAAACTATGGCTACACCTTC
CASRAMGQNYGYTF
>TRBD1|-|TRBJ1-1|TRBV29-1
TGCAGCGTTGCCCAGACAGGGCCGGGCACTGAAGCTTTCTTT
CSVAQTGPGTEAFF
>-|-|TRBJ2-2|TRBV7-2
TGTGCCAGCAGCTTTTCAGGCCGGGAGCTGTTTTTT
CASSFSGRELFF
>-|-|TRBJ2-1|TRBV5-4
TGTGCCAGCAGCTATCGATCCGGGGACAATGAGCAGTTCTTC
CASSYRSGDNEQFF
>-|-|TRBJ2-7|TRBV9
TGTGCCAGCAGCTATGGCAGCGAGCAGTACTTC
CASSYGSEQYF
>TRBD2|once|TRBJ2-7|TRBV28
TGTGCCAGCAGTTTAGTATGGTCGCTAGCGGGGAACGAGCAGTACTTC
CASSLVWSLAGNEQYF
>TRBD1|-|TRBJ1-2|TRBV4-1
TGCGCCAGCAGCCAGACAGGGACCTATGGCTACGCCTTC
CASSQTGTYGYAF
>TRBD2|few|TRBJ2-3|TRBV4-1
TGCGCCAGCAGCCAAGTGGGGACTAGGCCAGATACGCAGTATTTT
CASSQVGTRPDTQYF
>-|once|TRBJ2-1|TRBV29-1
TGCAGCGTTGCTCAGGAGGCCAATGAGCAGTTCTTC
CSVAQEANEQFF
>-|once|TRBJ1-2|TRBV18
TGTGCCAGCTCACCAGAGTCGTGGTCAGGCTACACCTTC
CASSPESWSGYTF
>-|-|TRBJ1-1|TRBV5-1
TGCGCCAGCGGGCGGGGGGGCTCAACTGAAGCTTTCTTT
CASGRGGSTEAFF
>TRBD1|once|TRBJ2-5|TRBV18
TGTGCCAGCTCGGACGTCCGGGACAGTGACGAGACCCAGTACTTC
CASSDVRDSDETQYF
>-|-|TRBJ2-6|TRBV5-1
TGCGCCAGCAGCTTGGGACAGGCGTCTGGGGCCAACGTCCTGACTTTC
CASSLGQASGANVLTF
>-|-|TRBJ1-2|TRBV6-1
TGTGCCAGCAGTGTTCTAGGACAGCCTGGCTACACCTTC
CASSVLGQPGYTF
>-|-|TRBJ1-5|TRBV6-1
TGTGCCAGCAGTGAAGAAGGGGATCAGCCCCAGCATTTT
CASSEEGDQPQHF
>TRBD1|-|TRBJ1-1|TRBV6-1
TGTGCCAGCATGACAGGGGACTTGAACACTGAAGCTTTCTTT
CASMTGDLNTEAFF
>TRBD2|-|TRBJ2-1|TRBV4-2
TGTGCCAGCAGCCAGACTAGCGGGAGTTTCAATGAGCAGTTCTTC
CASSQTSGSFNEQFF
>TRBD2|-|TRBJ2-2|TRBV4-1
TGCGCCAGCAGCCAAGAAGGTAGCGGGAGCACCGGGGAGCTGTTTTTT
CASSQEGSGSTGELFF
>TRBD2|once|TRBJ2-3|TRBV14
TGTGCCAGCAGCCGAGCGAGCGGGATCCCTCGGTATTTT
CASSRASGIPRYF
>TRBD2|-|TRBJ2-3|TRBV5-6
TGTGCCAGCAGCTTGGGGCGGGAGTGGGATACGCAGTATTTT
CASSLGREWDTQYF
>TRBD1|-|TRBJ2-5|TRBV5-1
TGCGCCAGCAGCTGGGGGACAGGCGCGCAAGAGACCCAGTACTTC
CASSWGTGAQETQYF
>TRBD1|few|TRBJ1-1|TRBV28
TGTGCCAGCAGCCGACTACCTGACAGGGGAGCTGAAGCTTTCTTT
CASSRLPDRGAEAFF
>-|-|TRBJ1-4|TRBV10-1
TGCGCCAGCAGTGAGTCTCCCGGACAAGAAAAACTGTTTTTT
CASSESPGQEKLFF
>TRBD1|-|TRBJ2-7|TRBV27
TGTGCCAGCAGTTTCGCCGGGACAGGTGCCGACGAGCAGTACTTC
CASSFAGTGADEQYF
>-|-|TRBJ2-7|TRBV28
TGTGCCAGCAGGCTGCCGGGTATCGAGCAGTACTTC
CASRLPGIEQYF
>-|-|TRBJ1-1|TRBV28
TGTGCCAGCAGTGCCTATGAAGCTTTCTTT
CASSAYEAFF
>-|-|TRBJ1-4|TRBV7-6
TGTGCCAGCAGCGTAGGGGCCGGGGGTGAAAAACTGTTTTTT
CASSVGAGGEKLFF
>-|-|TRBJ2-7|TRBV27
TGTGCCAGCAGTTTAACAGGCAAGGGCTACGAGCAGTACTTC
CASSLTGKGYEQYF
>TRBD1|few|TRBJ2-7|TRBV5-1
TGCGCCAGCAGCACAATCCGGGACAGGGTCCACGAGCAGTACTTC
CASSTIRDRVHEQYF
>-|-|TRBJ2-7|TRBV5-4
TGTGCCAGCAGCTCCACCTACGAGCAGTACTTC
CASSSTYEQYF
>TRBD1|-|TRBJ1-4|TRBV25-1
TGTGCCAGCAGCGTACCGGGACAGGGAGGAAAACTGTTTTTT
CASSVPGQGGKLFF
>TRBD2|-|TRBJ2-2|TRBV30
TGTGCCTGGAGCCCGGGGGGGGCCGGGGAGCTGTTTTTT
CAWSPGGAGELFF
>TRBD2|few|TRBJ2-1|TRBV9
TGTGCCAGCAGCGTAGTTCCCACTAGCGGGAGGAATGAGCAGTTCTTC
CASSVVPTSGRNEQFF
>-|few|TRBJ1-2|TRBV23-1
TGCGCCAGCAGTCAATCCGAGAGCTATGGCTACACCTTC
CASSQSESYGYTF
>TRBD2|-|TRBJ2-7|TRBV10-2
TGCGCCAGCGGGGGCCACGGAGGACTAGCGGGATGGGACGAGCAGTACTTC
CASGGHGGLAGWDEQYF
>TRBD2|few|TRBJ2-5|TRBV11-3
TGTGCCAGCAGCCCTCCTAGCGGACAAGAGACCCAGTACTTC
CASSPPSGQETQYF